This T cell receptor (beta chain) was sequenced in a study of cytomegalovirus exposure and HLA in healthy donors. The germline gives CDR1 MDHEN, CDR2 SYDVKM. The V and J ends lost 6 bases and 1 base, in that order; junction bases with no gene match: 9. CDR3 size: 16 residues. Amplification used 60 Vbeta primers and 13 Jbeta primers. Here immunoSEQ multiplex PCR was the method, and the copy in TCRdb shows in-frame clones only, minus some. Of approximately 180,000 clones in the sample, about four fifths were seen once. This clonotype was sampled from a woman aged 18-29 years in good health and CMV-seronegative. This sequence joins TRBV28 and TRBJ2-1, with 7 bases aligning to TRBD1. Sequenced sample: PBMCs. CDR3 DNA: TGTGCCAGCAGCAAGAGACAGGGTGGATCCTACAATGAGCAGTTCTTC. It specifies CASSKRQGGSYNEQFF.